This TCR beta chain was documented in a study of PD-1 blockade in classical Hodgkin lymphoma. The wider study: Patients got intravenous nivolumab 3 mg/kg every 2 weeks. Points from the study as a whole: Lower baseline TCR diversity was reported for newly diagnosed patients than for healthy donors. By C4D1, diversity of CD4+ TCRs had risen significantly, whereas that of CD8+ TCRs had not.

Regarding this clone: The antigen is not known.

The data were produced by immunoSEQ multiplex PCR, yet TCRdb's version contains in-frame clones alone and is incomplete. The data contain about 97,000 clones, approximately 88% of them singletons. Exposure to brentuximab vedotin varied, and each patient had relapsed following autologous stem cell transplantation. Complete response, partial response or progressive disease made up the best responses. This specimen consisted of peripheral blood mononuclear cells (PBMCs), obtained at baseline. This TCR was recovered from a human donor with classical Hodgkin lymphoma.

CDR3 residues: CASSATEYTQYF. In DNA, the CDR3 is TGTGCCAGCAGCGCGACAGAGTATACGCAGTATTTT. The chain uses TRBV9 and TRBJ2-3, with a weak D call TRBD1 (5 bases). Trimming removed 3 bases at V and 7 bases at J, with 9 bases between. The germline gives CDR1 SGDLS, CDR2 YYNGEE. This CDR3 has 12 amino acids.